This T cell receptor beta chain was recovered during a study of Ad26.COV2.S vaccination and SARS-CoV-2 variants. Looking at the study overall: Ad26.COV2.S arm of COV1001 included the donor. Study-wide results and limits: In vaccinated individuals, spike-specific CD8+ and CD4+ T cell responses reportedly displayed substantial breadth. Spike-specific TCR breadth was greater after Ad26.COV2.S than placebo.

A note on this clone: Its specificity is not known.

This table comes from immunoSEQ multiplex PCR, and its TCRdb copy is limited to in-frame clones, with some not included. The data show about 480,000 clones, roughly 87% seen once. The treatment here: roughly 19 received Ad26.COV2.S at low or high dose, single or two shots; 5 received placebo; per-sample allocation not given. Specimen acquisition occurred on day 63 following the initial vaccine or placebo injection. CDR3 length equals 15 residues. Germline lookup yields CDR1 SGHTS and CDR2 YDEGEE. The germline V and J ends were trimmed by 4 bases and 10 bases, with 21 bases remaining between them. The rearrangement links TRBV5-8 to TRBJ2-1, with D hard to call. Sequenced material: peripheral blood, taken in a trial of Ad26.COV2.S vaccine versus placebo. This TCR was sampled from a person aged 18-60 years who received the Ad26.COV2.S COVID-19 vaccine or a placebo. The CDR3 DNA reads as TGTGCCAGCAGCAGCTCACGAACTGGAGACCTCGAGCAGTTCTTC. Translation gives CASSSSRTGDLEQFF.